The T cell receptor beta chain described here comes from a study of T-cell reconstitution after alpha-beta-depleted transplantation in children. Whole-study findings and limits: One year after transplant, T-cell counts and diversity came mostly from newly produced T cells.

Unmatched junction bases numbered 11, after V lost 5 bases and J lost 1 base. In germline, CDR1 is SGHTA, CDR2 FQGNSA. CDR3 length: 16 amino acids. Unique molecular identifiers were incorporated into the prepared TCRbeta library. MiXCR, applied by TCRdb to the PCR reads, yields one record per CDR3 protein. The sample gives some 600,000 distinct CDR3 sequences, roughly 13% of which show up once; 2.2% is in the top ten. This clonotype was counted many times. Its antigen is still unknown. The chain uses TRBV7-2 and TRBJ2-7, with 7 nucleotides matching TRBD2. Sequenced here: PBMCs, mostly from graft donor cells, sampled 360 days after TCRalphabeta/CD19-depleted stem cell transplant. The clonotype originates from a male patient aged 5 to 17 who had a stem cell transplant for acute myeloid leukemia, so the T cells may come from the graft donor. CDR3 nucleotides: TGTGCCAGCAGCCCAGGGAGGGGAGTGATATCCTACGAGCAGTACTTC. Translation gives CASSPGRGVISYEQYF.